One and the same sample provided the 28 T cell receptor beta chains below, sequenced in a study of blood T cell repertoires in COVID-19. Using immunoSEQ multiplex PCR, the repertoire was profiled, and TCRdb retains in-frame clones only, with some absent. Of about 240,000 clones listed, about 81% were seen once; the top ten hold roughly an eighth. The specimen sequenced was peripheral blood. The receptors derive from a woman aged 55-70 years with active or convalescent COVID-19.

In DNA, the CDR3 is TGTGCCAGCAGTACACGTTGGTCCACTGAAGCTTTCTTT. Translation gives CASSTRWSTEAFF. The rearrangement joins TRBV6-2 or TRBV6-3 to TRBJ1-1; D is unresolved. Germline V gives CDR1 MNHEY, CDR2 SVGEGT. Trimming took 5 bases from V and 4 from J, leaving 11 bases between them. The CDR3 sequence is 13 residues long.

The J gene is TRBJ2-5, the V gene TRBV11-2, with D tentatively TRBD2 (6 bases). V lost 1 base and J lost 5, with 11 bases in between. This CDR3 has 14 residues. Germline CDR1 is SGHAT and CDR2 is FQNNGV. CDR3 sequence reads: CASSLGMGRETQYF. CDR3 DNA sequence: TGTGCCAGCAGCTTAGGAATGGGGAGGGAGACCCAGTACTTC.

This rearrangement joins TRBV3-1 (or the pseudogene TRBV3-2) to TRBJ2-2; 12 bases line up with TRBD2. The V and J ends lost 4 bases and 4 bases, in that order; junction bases with no gene match: 4. This CDR3 is built from 16 residues. Looked up from germline, CDR1 is LGHDT and CDR2 is YNNKEL (reference sequence). In DNA, the CDR3 is TGTGCCAGCAGCCCACTAGCGGGGGGCTCCACCGGGGAGCTGTTTTTT. Amino acid sequence: CASSPLAGGSTGELFF.

This rearrangement joins TRBV6-5 to TRBJ1-4; 9 bases map to TRBD1. The CDR3 length is 15 residues. V lost 6 bases, J lost 8 bases, and 10 bases stayed unmatched. Germline V lookup: CDR1 MNHEY, CDR2 SVGAGI. CDR3 loop: CASRPIRQGVEKLFF. The CDR3 DNA sequence: TGTGCCAGCAGACCCATCCGACAGGGGGTAGAAAAACTGTTTTTT.

As concerns this clone: The identical CDR3 is also encoded by other nucleotide sequences in the sample. The CDR3 nucleotides read TGTGCCAGTAGTCCCTCCGGAAACACCATATATTTT. Encoded protein: CASSPSGNTIYF. This chain joins TRBV19 and TRBJ1-3; D ambiguous. With 5 bases removed from V and 4 bases from J, the gap between germline ends came to 6 bases. The CDR3 runs 12 residues. CDR1 and CDR2 from the germline V gene are LNHDA and SQIVND (reference sequence).

This sequence joins TRBV6-1 and TRBJ1-2; D is perhaps TRBD1 (5 bases). The V gene lost 2 bases and the J gene lost 5 bases, with 18 bases spanning the gap. CDR3 length equals 16 residues. Germline V gene lookup returns CDR1 MNHNS and CDR2 SASEGT. This chain's CDR3 is CASSERPTGSIYGYTF. In nucleotides, the CDR3 is TGTGCCAGCAGTGAAAGGCCCACAGGAAGTATATATGGCTACACCTTC.

This clone was recorded at least ten times. J is TRBJ2-7 and V is TRBV4-3; D not resolved. Germline CDR1 LGHNA, CDR2 YSLEER. The CDR3 covers 13 residues. V lost 4 bases to trimming and J lost 6 bases, with 13 bases between them. The CDR3 bases are TGCGCCAGCAGCCTTACAGTCAACTCCGAGCAGTACTTC. Amino acids: CASSLTVNSEQYF.

The J gene is TRBJ1-4, the V gene TRBV6-5; D is ambiguous. This CDR3 contains 14 residues. Per germline, CDR1 MNHEY and CDR2 SVGAGI. Trimming pared 8 bases from V and 7 bases from J, leaving 17 bases between. The CDR3 reads CASHNGGRSEKLFF. CDR3 DNA sequence: TGTGCCAGCCATAACGGAGGGCGGAGTGAAAAACTGTTTTTT.

V is TRBV28 and J is TRBJ2-2, with 8 bases matching TRBD2. The germline V gene has CDR1 MDHEN and CDR2 SYDVKM. This CDR3 has 13 amino acids. V shed 8 bases and J 7 bases; nucleotides not matched to a gene: 6. Here the CDR3 reads CASLAGFGGELFF. In DNA, the CDR3 is TGTGCCAGCTTAGCGGGGTTCGGCGGGGAGCTGTTTTTT.

This clone was seen more than once but under ten times. The rearrangement uses TRBV5-6 and TRBJ1-1; tentatively, D is TRBD1 (6 bases). V shed 3 bases and J shed 0 bases, with 9 bases lying between them. The germline gives CDR1 SGHDT, CDR2 YYEEEE. CDR3 length: 14 amino acids. The chain's CDR3 is CASSSQGLNTEAFF. CDR3 coding DNA: TGTGCCAGCAGCTCTCAGGGGTTGAACACTGAAGCTTTCTTT.

This clone was seen a few times. The CDR3 sequence: CAWSVQGSQFF. The DNA for the CDR3 is TGTGCCTGGAGTGTACAGGGCAGTCAGTTCTTC. This chain links TRBV30 with TRBJ2-1; possibly TRBD1 for D (6 bases). The CDR3 loop spans 11 amino acids. V was clipped by 0 bases and J by 13 bases, with 10 bases between them. The germline gives CDR1 GTSNPN, CDR2 SVGIG (reference sequence).

V gene TRBV6-5 combines with J gene TRBJ1-5, with 8 nucleotides matching TRBD1. The CDR3 spans 14 residues. Germline-derived CDR1 and CDR2 are MNHEY and SVGAGI. With 5 bases clipped from V and 6 bases from J, the junction kept 6 bases outside the gene matches. The CDR3 coding sequence is TGTGCCAGCAGTCCAGGGGGCGTAAGTCAGCCCCAGCATTTT. This encodes CASSPGGVSQPQHF.

The chain combines TRBV6-2 or TRBV6-3 with TRBJ1-3, with 10 nucleotides matching TRBD1. With 4 bases clipped from V and 4 bases from J, the junction kept 7 bases outside the gene matches. The germline CDR1 and CDR2 sequences are MNHEY and SVGEGT. This CDR3 comprises 16 residues. The CDR3 loop is CASSSFDRGQGNTIYF. The CDR3 DNA is TGTGCCAGCAGTTCCTTCGACAGGGGGCAAGGAAACACCATATATTTT.

This clone was found once. For the CDR3, the DNA is TGTGCCAGCAGCCAAATACCTTGGGTAGACAGGACGAACACCGGGGAGCTGTTTTTT. Protein product: CASSQIPWVDRTNTGELFF. J is TRBJ2-2 and V is TRBV3-1 (or the pseudogene TRBV3-2); the D gene is possibly TRBD1 (6 bases). The V end lost 2 bases, the J end lost 0 bases, and 19 bases lay between the germline ends. The CDR3 runs 19 residues. Germline V gene sequence: CDR1 LGHDT, CDR2 YNNKEL (reference sequence).

The rearrangement joins TRBV30 to TRBJ1-1; 9 nucleotides align to TRBD1. Trimming at V came to 5 bases and at J to 0 bases, leaving 1 base not matched to a gene. The CDR3 runs to 13 residues. The germline gives CDR1 GTSNPN, CDR2 SVGIG (reference sequence). The CDR3 loop reads CAWDRGMNTEAFF. The CDR3 nucleotides read TGTGCCTGGGACAGGGGGATGAACACTGAAGCTTTCTTT. Complete variable domain (other parts from reference TRBV30 and TRBJ1-1): SQTIHQWPATLVQPVGSPLSLECTVEGTSNPNLYWYRQAAGRGLQLLFYSVGIGQISSEVPQNLSASRPQDRQFILSSKKLLLSDSGFYLCAWDRGMNTEAFFGQGTRLTVV.

V and J are TRBV19 and TRBJ1-2, with D uncertain. Germline values: CDR1 LNHDA, CDR2 SQIVND (reference sequence). The V and J ends lost 8 bases and 4 bases respectively, with 17 bases between them. The CDR3 is made up of 14 amino acids. The CDR3 here is CASSHYTSIYGYTF. The DNA for the CDR3 is TGTGCCAGTTCCCATTACACCAGTATCTATGGCTACACCTTC. Full variable domain (outside the CDR3, taken from reference TRBV19 and TRBJ1-2): DGGITQSPKYLFRKEGQNVTLSCEQNLNHDAMYWYRQDPGQGLRLIYYSQIVNDFQKGDIAEGYSVSREKKESFPLTVTSAQKNPTAFYLCASSHYTSIYGYTFGSGTRLTVV.

The gene calls are TRBV28 and TRBJ2-1; D uncertain. The germline V gene encodes CDR1 MDHEN and CDR2 SYDVKM. The CDR3 extends over 13 amino acids. V lost 2 bases and J 6 bases, leaving 8 bases between the germline ends. CDR3 in amino acids: CASSLPRLNEQFF. CDR3 nucleotide sequence: TGTGCCAGCAGTTTACCGAGGCTCAATGAGCAGTTCTTC.

The rearrangement uses TRBV7-2 and TRBJ2-5; 7 bases line up with TRBD2. Trimming at V came to 5 bases and at J to 1 base, leaving 10 bases not matched to a gene. The germline V gene encodes CDR1 SGHTA and CDR2 FQGNSA. The CDR3 contains 16 residues. CDR3 sequence reads: CASSHKRGIFQETQYF. DNA for the CDR3: TGTGCCAGCAGCCATAAGCGGGGTATTTTCCAAGAGACCCAGTACTTC.

The table lists this clone with a few counts. This chain joins TRBV19 and TRBJ1-4; no reliable D call. The V and J ends lost 4 bases and 10 bases respectively, with 13 bases between them. This CDR3 is built from 13 residues. CDR1 and CDR2 from the germline V gene are LNHDA and SQIVND (reference sequence). CDR3 loop: CASSRQNSVKLFF. CDR3 nucleotide sequence: TGTGCCAGTAGTAGACAAAATTCTGTAAAACTGTTTTTT.

V is TRBV7-9 and J is TRBJ1-5; 7 nucleotides align to TRBD1. V trimming: 5 bases; J trimming: 6 bases; junction bases outside the gene matches: 7. CDR1 and CDR2 (germline): SEHNR, FQNEAQ (reference sequence). The CDR3 runs 14 residues. The CDR3 region has the DNA TGTGCCAGCAGCCCAGGGGGGTCGGGTCAGCCCCAGCATTTT. Protein: CASSPGGSGQPQHF.

The genes are TRBV7-2 and TRBJ1-5; D ambiguous. The germline V gene has CDR1 SGHTA and CDR2 FQGNSA. This CDR3 spans 15 amino acids. Trimming pared 3 bases from V and 2 bases from J, leaving 11 bases between. The chain's CDR3 is CASSFLASGNQPQHF. For the CDR3, the DNA is TGTGCCAGCAGCTTCCTAGCGTCTGGCAATCAGCCCCAGCATTTT.

The rearrangement joins TRBV10-3 to TRBJ1-6; 7 nucleotides agree with TRBD1. Germline values: CDR1 ENHRY, CDR2 SYGVKD. J gave up 10 bases and V 3 bases, and 3 bases lay outside the gene matches. The CDR3 is 13 amino acids. DNA for the CDR3: TGTGCCATCAGTGACAGGGGGAGATCACCCCTCCACTTT. Translation gives CAISDRGRSPLHF.

This chain connects TRBV9 to TRBJ1-3, with TRBD1 as a possible D gene (5 bases). Germline V gene data show CDR1 as SGDLS and CDR2 as YYNGEE. CDR3 size: 15 residues. V lost 4 bases to trimming and J lost 0 bases, with 11 bases between them. The CDR3 region is CASSFQGGSGNTIYF. CDR3 in DNA: TGTGCCAGCAGCTTTCAGGGAGGCTCTGGAAACACCATATATTTT. The complete variable domain, with remaining parts taken from reference TRBV9 and TRBJ1-3, reads DSGVTQTPKHLITATGQRVTLRCSPRSGDLSVYWYQQSLDQGLQFLIQYYNGEERAKGNILERFSAQQFPDLHSELNLSSLELGDSALYFCASSFQGGSGNTIYFGEGSWLTVV.

The chain recombines TRBV30 with TRBJ1-1, with D maybe TRBD1 (5 bases). The CDR3 spans 14 residues. Trimming took off 0 bases at V and 5 bases at J, with 13 bases between the two ends. In germline, CDR1 is GTSNPN, CDR2 SVGIG (reference sequence). CDR3 in amino acids: CAWSVKQVRTEAFF. In DNA form, the CDR3 reads TGTGCCTGGAGTGTAAAACAGGTCCGTACTGAAGCTTTCTTT.

This clone was detected ten times or more. This chain links TRBV25-1 with TRBJ1-1; perhaps TRBD1 as D (5 bases). CDR3 length: 14 residues. Between the trimmed V and J ends, which lost 4 bases and 3 bases, there was a span of 12 bases. Looked up from germline, CDR1 is MGHDK and CDR2 is SYGVNS. The CDR3 here is CASSGTGVDTEAFF. DNA for the CDR3: TGTGCCAGCAGTGGGACGGGGGTGGACACTGAAGCTTTCTTT.

This clone was recorded once. The CDR3 coding sequence is TGTGCCAGTAGTTCCTACAGGAAGGACGCTGAAGCTTTCTTT. Its translation: CASSSYRKDAEAFF. The rearrangement links TRBV19 to TRBJ1-1; possible D gene TRBD1, 5 bases. The CDR3 covers 14 residues. Germline V gene sequence: CDR1 LNHDA, CDR2 SQIVND (reference sequence). The V end was cut by 5 bases, the J end by 6 bases, with 16 bases between.

The rearrangement links TRBV7-3 to TRBJ1-1, with 8 bases aligning to TRBD1. V lost 4 bases to trimming and J lost 4 bases; unmatched junction nucleotides: 5. The germline gives CDR1 SGHTA, CDR2 FQGTGA. The CDR3 loop spans 14 amino acids. CDR3: CASSSQGAGTEAFF. CDR3 nucleotide sequence: TGTGCCAGCAGCTCTCAGGGGGCAGGCACTGAAGCTTTCTTT.

The chain uses TRBV11-3 and TRBJ2-2, with 8 positions matching TRBD1. This CDR3 comprises 18 residues. The V and J ends lost 5 bases and 5 bases, in that order; junction bases with no gene match: 16. Germline V gene lookup returns CDR1 SGHNT and CDR2 YENEEA. CDR3 nucleotide sequence: TGTGCCAGCAGCCCCCAACCGGGACAGGTCGGAAGAACCGGGGAGCTGTTTTTT. Protein product: CASSPQPGQVGRTGELFF.